This T cell receptor beta chain was sequenced during a study of human T cells and chemical hapten exposure. About the research overall: An approximately 2 cm by approximately 2 cm inner upper arm patch received 2% DPC for sensitization.

Findings of the study overall: Among expanded TCRs, significantly more large CDR3 similarity clusters formed than among controls.

Regarding time point: patch test 2, 6 weeks after DPC sensitization. Treatment here: therapeutic diphenylcyclopropenone sensitization with weekly scalp DPC. Worth noting for this clonotype: Its antigen is not identified.

TCRdb redid the calling of the RACE reads with MiXCR, one entry per CDR3 protein. Of 330,000 or so distinct CDR3 sequences detected, under 6.5% appear once; the ten largest clones hold under 7%. The germline V gene has CDR1 MDHEN and CDR2 SYDVKM. V gave up 6 bases and J gave up 5 bases; unmatched junction bases: 6. The CDR3 has 13 residues. The genes are TRBV28 and TRBJ2-5; 7 positions agree with TRBD2. Sequences were derived from whole blood, sampled in connection with sensitization to the hapten diphenylcyclopropenone (DPC). The TCR comes from a woman between 18 and 30 years old with alopecia areata. Some clones in this sample may be carry-over from other donors' samples. The CDR3 coding sequence is TGTGCCAGCAGCGCGGGGGTGCCGGAGACCCAGTACTTC. Its translation is CASSAGVPETQYF.